This T cell receptor (beta chain) is from a study of Graves' ophthalmopathy and Graves' hyperthyroidism. Investigators amplified TCR beta CDR3 regions from RNA transcripts. An opening RT-PCR round employed HTBI primers and preceded a second-round multiplex PCR. TCRdb processed the multiplex PCR reads anew with MiXCR; each CDR3 protein has one entry. The sample contains hundreds of thousands of distinct CDR3 sequences, around a fifth of which appear only once. V was shortened by 5 bases and J by 4 bases, with 14 bases between the two germline ends. This CDR3 spans 13 amino acids. CDR1 and CDR2 from the germline V gene are DFQATT and SNEGSKA (reference sequence). As diagnostic evidence, clinical symptoms, serum thyroxine, TRAb, thyroid ultrasound and orbital computed tomography were relied upon.

The source is a woman between 50 and 59 years old with Graves' ophthalmopathy. Sequenced material: peripheral blood. The chain combines TRBV20-1 with TRBJ1-1; weak D call: TRBD1 (5 bases). CDR3 DNA sequence: TGCAGTGCTGCCGACAGACCGAGCACTGAAGCTTTCTTT. Translation: CSAADRPSTEAFF.